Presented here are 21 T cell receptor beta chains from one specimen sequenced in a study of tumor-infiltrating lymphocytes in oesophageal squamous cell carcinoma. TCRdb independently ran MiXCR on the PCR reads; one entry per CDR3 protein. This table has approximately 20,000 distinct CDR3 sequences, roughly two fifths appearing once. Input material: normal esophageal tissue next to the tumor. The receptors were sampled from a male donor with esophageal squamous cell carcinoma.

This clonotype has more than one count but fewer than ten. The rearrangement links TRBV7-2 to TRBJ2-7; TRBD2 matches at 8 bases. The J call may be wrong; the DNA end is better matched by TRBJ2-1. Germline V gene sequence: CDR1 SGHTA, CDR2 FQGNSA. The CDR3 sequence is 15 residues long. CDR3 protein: CASSLSSGGNNEQFF. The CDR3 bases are TGTGCCAGCAGCCTCTCGAGCGGGGGTAACAATGAGCAGTTCTTC.

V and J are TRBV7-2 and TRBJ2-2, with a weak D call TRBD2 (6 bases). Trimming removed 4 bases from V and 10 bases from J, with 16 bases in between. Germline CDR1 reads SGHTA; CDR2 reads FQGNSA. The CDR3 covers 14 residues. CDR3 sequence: CASSYNGGGEELFF. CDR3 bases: TGTGCCAGCAGCTATAACGGGGGTGGAGAGGAGCTGTTTTTT.

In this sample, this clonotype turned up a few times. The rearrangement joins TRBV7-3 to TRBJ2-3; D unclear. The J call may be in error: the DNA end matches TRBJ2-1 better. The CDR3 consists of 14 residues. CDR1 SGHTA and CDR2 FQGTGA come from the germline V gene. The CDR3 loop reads CASSLRWTSGEQFF. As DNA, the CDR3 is TGTGCCAGCAGCTTAAGGTGGACGTCGGGTGAGCAGTTCTTC.

The CDR3 DNA is TGTGCCAGCAGTTTAAGAGGTCCTAGCCCGGGGAGGGAGCAGTACTTC. Protein product: CASSLRGPSPGREQYF. The J gene is TRBJ2-3, the V gene TRBV12-3 or TRBV12-4; a possible D gene is TRBD2 (6 bases). TRBJ2-7 matches the DNA end more closely, so the J call is doubtful. This CDR3 has 16 amino acids.

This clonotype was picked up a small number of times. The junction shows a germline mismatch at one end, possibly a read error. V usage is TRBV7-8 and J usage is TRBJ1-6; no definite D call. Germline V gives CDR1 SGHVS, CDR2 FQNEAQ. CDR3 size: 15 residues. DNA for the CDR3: TGTGCCAGCAGCTTAAAGGACCTTTATAATTCACCCCTCCACTTC. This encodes CASSLKDLYNSPLHF.

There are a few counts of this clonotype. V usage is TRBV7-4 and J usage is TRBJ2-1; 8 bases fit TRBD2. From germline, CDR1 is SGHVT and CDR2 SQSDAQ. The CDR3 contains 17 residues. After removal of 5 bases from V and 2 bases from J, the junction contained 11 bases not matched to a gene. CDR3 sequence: CASSPTALAAPYNEQFF. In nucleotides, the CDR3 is TGTGCCAGCAGCCCAACGGCACTAGCGGCACCCTACAATGAGCAGTTCTTC.

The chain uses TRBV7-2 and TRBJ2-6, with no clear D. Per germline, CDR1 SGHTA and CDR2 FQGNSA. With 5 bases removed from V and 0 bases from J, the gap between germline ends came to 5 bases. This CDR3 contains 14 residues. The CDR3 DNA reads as TGTGCCAGCAGCCGAAACTCTGGGGCCAACGTCCTGACTTTC. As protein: CASSRNSGANVLTF.

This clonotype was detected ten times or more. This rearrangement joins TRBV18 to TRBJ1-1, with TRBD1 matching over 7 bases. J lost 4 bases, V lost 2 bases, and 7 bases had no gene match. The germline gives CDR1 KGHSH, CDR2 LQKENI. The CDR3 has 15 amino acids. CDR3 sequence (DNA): TGTGCCAGCTCACCAAGAGCAGGGGGGGGCACTGAAGCTTTCTTT. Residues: CASSPRAGGGTEAFF.

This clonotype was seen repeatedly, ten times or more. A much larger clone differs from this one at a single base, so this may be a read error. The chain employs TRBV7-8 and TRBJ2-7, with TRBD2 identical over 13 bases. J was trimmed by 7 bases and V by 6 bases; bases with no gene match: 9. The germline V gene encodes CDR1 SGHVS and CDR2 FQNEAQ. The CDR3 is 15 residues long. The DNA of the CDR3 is TGTGCCAGCAGACAGGGACTAGCGGGGAACAATGAGCAGTACTTC. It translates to CASRQGLAGNNEQYF.

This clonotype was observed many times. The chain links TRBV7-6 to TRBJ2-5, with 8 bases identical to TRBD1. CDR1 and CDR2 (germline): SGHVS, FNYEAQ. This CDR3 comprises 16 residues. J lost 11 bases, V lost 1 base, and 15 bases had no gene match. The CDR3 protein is CASSLVYSGGSNEQYF. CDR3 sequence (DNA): TGTGCCAGCAGCTTAGTGTATTCAGGGGGCTCTAATGAGCAGTACTTC. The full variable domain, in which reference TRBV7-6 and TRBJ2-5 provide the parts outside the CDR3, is GAGVSQSPRYKVTKRGQDVALRCDPISGHVSLYWYRQALGQGPEFLTYFNYEAQQDKSGLPNDRFSAERPEGSISTLTIQRTEQRDSAMYRCASSLVYSGGSNEQYFGPGTRLLVL.

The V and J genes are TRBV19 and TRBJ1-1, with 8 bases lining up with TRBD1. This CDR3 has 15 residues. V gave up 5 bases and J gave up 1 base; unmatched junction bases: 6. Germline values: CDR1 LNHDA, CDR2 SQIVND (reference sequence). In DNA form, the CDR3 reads TGTGCCAGTAGTTCGCCAGGGGGCCCGAACACTGAAGCTTTCTTT. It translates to CASSSPGGPNTEAFF. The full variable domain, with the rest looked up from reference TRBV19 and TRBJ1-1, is DGGITQSPKYLFRKEGQNVTLSCEQNLNHDAMYWYRQDPGQGLRLIYYSQIVNDFQKGDIAEGYSVSREKKESFPLTVTSAQKNPTAFYLCASSSPGGPNTEAFFGQGTRLTVV.

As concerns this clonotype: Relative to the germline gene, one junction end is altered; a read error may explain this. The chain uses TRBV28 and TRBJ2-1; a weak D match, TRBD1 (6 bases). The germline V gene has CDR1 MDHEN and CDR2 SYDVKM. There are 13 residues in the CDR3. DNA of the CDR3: TGTGCCAGTTCGGACAGTTGGAATTCACCCCTCCACTTC. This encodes CASSDSWNSPLHF.

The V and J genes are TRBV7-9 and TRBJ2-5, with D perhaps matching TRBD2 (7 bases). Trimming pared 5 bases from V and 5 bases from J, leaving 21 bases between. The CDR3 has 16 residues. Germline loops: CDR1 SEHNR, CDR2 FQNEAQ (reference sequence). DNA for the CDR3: TGTGCCAGCAGCCCTCCCTGGGGGGGCCCTCAGGAGACCCAGTACTTC. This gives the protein CASSPPWGGPQETQYF.

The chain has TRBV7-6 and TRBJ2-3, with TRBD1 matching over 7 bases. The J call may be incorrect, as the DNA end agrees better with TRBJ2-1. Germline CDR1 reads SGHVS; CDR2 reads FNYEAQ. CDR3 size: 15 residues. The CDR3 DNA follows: TGTGCCAGCAGCTTAGGGACGACAGGGTGGAATGAGCAGTTCTTC. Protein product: CASSLGTTGWNEQFF.

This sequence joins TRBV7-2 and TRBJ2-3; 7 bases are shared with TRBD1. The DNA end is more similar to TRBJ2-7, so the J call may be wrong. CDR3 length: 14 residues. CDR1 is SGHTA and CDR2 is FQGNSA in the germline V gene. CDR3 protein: CASSLKTGYNEQYF. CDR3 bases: TGTGCCAGCAGCTTGAAGACAGGGTACAATGAGCAGTACTTC.

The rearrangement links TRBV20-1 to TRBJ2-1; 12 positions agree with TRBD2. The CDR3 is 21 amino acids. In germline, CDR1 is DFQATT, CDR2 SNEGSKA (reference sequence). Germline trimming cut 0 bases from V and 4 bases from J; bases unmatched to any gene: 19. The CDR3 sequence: CSARDSGLTSGRSGRYNEQFF. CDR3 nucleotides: TGCAGTGCTAGAGATTCGGGTCTAACTAGCGGGAGGTCGGGAAGGTACAATGAGCAGTTCTTC.

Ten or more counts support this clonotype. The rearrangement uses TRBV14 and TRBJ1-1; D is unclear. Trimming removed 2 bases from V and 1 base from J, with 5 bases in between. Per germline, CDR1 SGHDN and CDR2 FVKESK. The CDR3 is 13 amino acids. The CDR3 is CASSQIRNTEAFF. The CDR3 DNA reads TGTGCCAGCAGCCAAATTCGGAACACTGAAGCTTTCTTT.

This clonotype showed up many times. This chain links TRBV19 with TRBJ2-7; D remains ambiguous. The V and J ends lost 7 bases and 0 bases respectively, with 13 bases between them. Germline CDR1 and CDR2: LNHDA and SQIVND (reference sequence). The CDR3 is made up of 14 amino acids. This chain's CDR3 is CASNPGVYSYEQYF. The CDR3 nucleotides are TGTGCCAGTAATCCCGGCGTCTACTCCTACGAGCAGTACTTC.

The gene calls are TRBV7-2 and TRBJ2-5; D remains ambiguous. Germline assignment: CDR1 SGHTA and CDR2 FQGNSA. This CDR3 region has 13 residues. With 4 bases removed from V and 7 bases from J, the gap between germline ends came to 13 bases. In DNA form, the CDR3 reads TGTGCCAGCAGCTCGGTGCGGTCAGGGACCCAGTACTTC. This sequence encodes CASSSVRSGTQYF.

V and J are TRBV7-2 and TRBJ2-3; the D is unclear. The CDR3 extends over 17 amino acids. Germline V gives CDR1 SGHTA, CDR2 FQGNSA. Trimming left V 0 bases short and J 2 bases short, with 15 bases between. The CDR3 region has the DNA TGTGCCAGCAGCTTAGCGTCCGGCTCCACAATCACAGATACGCAGTATTTT. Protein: CASSLASGSTITDTQYF.

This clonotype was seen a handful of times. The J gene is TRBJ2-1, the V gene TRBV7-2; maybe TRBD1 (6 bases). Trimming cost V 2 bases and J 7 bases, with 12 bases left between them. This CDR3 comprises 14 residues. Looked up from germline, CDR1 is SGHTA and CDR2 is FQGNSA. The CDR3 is CASSLHTGTNEQFF. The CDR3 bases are TGTGCCAGCAGCTTACATACCGGGACAAATGAGCAGTTCTTC.